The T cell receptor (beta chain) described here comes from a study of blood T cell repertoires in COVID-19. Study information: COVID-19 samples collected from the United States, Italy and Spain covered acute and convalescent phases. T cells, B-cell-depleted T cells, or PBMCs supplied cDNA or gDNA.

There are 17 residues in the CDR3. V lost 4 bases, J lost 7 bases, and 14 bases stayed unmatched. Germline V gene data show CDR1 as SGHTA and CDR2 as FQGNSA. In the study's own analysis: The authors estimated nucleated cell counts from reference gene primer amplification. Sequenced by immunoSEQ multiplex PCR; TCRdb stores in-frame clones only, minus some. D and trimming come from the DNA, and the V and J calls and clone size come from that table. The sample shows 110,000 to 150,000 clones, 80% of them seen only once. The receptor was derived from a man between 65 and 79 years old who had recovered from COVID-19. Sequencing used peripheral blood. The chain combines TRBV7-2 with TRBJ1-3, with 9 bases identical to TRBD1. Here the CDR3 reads CASSSEDRGVLRNTIYF. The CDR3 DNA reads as TGTGCCAGCAGCTCGGAGGACAGGGGAGTTCTTAGGAACACCATATATTTT. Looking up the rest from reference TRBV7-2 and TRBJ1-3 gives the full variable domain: GAGVSQSPSNKVTEKGKDVELRCDPISGHTALYWYRQSLGQGLEFLIYFQGNSAPDKSGLPSDRFSAERTGGSVSTLTIQRTQQEDSAVYLCASSSEDRGVLRNTIYFGEGSWLTVV.